This T cell receptor beta chain stems from a study of regulatory T cells in long-lasting Graves disease. Whole-study results and caveats: Those with persistent Graves' had less TCR diversity than newly diagnosed patients. Patients with persistent disease showed a bias toward TRBV28, TRBJ1-2 and TRBJ2-5.

The time point denotes: newly diagnosed GD, antithyroid drugs for less than 3 months. Making the TCR library involved RNA that had been extracted from PBMCs. About this clonotype: Its matching antigen is unknown.

For TCR beta, libraries came from iRepertoire HTBI primers and Arm-PCR of CDR3 regions. TCRdb re-derived calls from the multiplex PCR reads in MiXCR, one entry per CDR3 protein. Counted here are fewer than 500,000 distinct CDR3 sequences, around 16% occurring once; the ten biggest clones make up 12%. CDR1 and CDR2 (germline): MNHNS, SASEGT. CDR3 length equals 13 residues. The trim removed 7 bases at V and 8 bases at J, leaving 5 bases unmatched. The same data also contributed to another study, on T cells in Graves' hyperthyroidism and ophthalmopathy. That investigation notes: On the basis of clinical symptoms, serum thyroxine and TRAb, thyroid ultrasound and orbital computed tomography, diagnoses were made. Before onset, by a median of about six months, the model predicted ophthalmopathy.

The V call is TRBV6-1, the J call TRBJ1-4; 9 nucleotides match TRBD1. This TCR derives from a man between 35 and 55 years old with Graves disease. The input for sequencing was peripheral blood mononuclear cells (PBMCs), taken at new diagnosis, from a patient treated with antithyroid drugs. This CDR3 is CASTQGAREKLFF. CDR3 DNA: TGTGCCAGCACACAGGGGGCTAGAGAAAAACTGTTTTTT.